The 6 T cell receptor beta chains below all came from one sample that was sequenced in a study of OX40 agonist ivuxolimab in advanced cancers. This table comes from immunoSEQ multiplex PCR, and its TCRdb copy is limited to in-frame clones, with some not included. The sample consists of tens of thousands of clones, 88% of them appearing once. The sequenced sample was CD4+ or CD8+ T cells sorted from blood, obtained in a trial of the OX40 agonist ivuxolimab. These receptor sequences come from an adult with an advanced solid tumor such as melanoma, head and neck, liver or kidney cancer.

CDR3 loop: CASSFRDRGGYEQYF. In nucleotides, the CDR3 is TGTGCCAGCAGCTTCCGGGACAGGGGAGGCTACGAGCAGTACTTC. This chain connects TRBV7-2 to TRBJ2-7; 10 positions agree with TRBD1. CDR1 is SGHTA, CDR2 FQGNSA, per germline. J was trimmed by 3 bases and V by 3 bases; bases with no gene match: 5. The CDR3 covers 15 residues.

This chain joins TRBV4-3 and TRBJ1-2; the match to TRBD1 covers 7 bases. V trimming: 5 bases; J trimming: 4 bases; junction bases outside the gene matches: 10. This CDR3 comprises 15 residues. CDR1 and CDR2 from the germline V gene are LGHNA and YSLEER. The chain's CDR3 is CASSARDSDRYGYTF. CDR3 DNA sequence: TGCGCCAGCAGCGCCCGGGACAGTGACCGCTATGGCTACACCTTC.

This clone was counted a single time. V usage is TRBV9 and J usage is TRBJ1-2; no definite D call. The ends were cut back, 3 bases at V and 8 bases at J, with 17 bases in the middle. This CDR3 spans 14 amino acids. Germline-derived CDR1 and CDR2 are SGDLS and YYNGEE. CDR3 region: CASSAPRQERGYTF. DNA for the CDR3: TGTGCCAGCAGCGCCCCCCGTCAGGAACGAGGCTACACCTTC.

This rearrangement joins TRBV27 to TRBJ2-7, with 8 bases identical to TRBD2. Germline loops: CDR1 MNHEY, CDR2 SMNVEV (reference sequence). V trimming: 2 bases; J trimming: 7 bases; junction bases outside the gene matches: 7. The CDR3 runs to 14 residues. Here the CDR3 reads CASSLLGGAGEQYF. CDR3 DNA sequence: TGTGCCAGCAGTTTACTCGGGGGGGCCGGAGAGCAGTACTTC.

The rearrangement uses TRBV4-3 and TRBJ2-2; 8 nucleotides agree with TRBD2. CDR3 length: 16 residues. With 0 bases clipped from V and 7 bases from J, the junction kept 7 bases outside the gene matches. Germline V gene lookup returns CDR1 LGHNA and CDR2 YSLEER. The CDR3 region has the DNA TGCGCCAGCAGCCAAGAGGGGCTAGCGGGCGACGGGGAGCTGTTTTTT. Protein product: CASSQEGLAGDGELFF.

CDR3 coding DNA: TGTGCCACCGACGACAGGAGGGGAGAAAAACTGTTTTTT. Translation: CATDDRRGEKLFF. V and J are TRBV10-3 and TRBJ1-4, with D maybe TRBD1 (6 bases). CDR3 length equals 13 residues. The germline gives CDR1 ENHRY, CDR2 SYGVKD. Trimming took 10 bases from V and 8 from J, leaving 17 bases between them.